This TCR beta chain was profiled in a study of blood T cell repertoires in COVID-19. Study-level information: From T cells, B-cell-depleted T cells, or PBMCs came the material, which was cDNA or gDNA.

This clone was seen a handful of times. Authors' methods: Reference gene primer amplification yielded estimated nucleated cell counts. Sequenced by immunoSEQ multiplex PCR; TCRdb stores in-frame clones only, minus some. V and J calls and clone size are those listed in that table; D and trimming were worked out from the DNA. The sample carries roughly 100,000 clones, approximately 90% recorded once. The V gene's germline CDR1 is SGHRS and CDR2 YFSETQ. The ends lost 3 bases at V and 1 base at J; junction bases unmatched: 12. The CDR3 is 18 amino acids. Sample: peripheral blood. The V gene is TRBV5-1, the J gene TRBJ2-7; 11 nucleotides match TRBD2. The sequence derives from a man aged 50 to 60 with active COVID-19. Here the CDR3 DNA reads TGCGCCAGCAGCTCCGATCCCACTAGCGGGGGTATATCCTACGAGCAGTACTTC. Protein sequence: CASSSDPTSGGISYEQYF.